This entry features one T cell receptor (beta chain) sequence. The time point: baseline pretreatment blood. Treatment noted: 15 Gy SBRT to primary tumor, nephrectomy 4 weeks later. Radiation-treated patients gave blood at baseline, week 2 and week 4. Clear cell pathology was present in this patient's renal cell carcinoma. Sequenced by immunoSEQ multiplex PCR; TCRdb stores in-frame clones only, minus some. The sample carries about 160,000 clones, around 89% recorded once. The data are from a study of radiation and T cells in renal cell carcinoma. Study-wide context: Nephrectomy followed 15 Gy stereotactic body radiation by 4 weeks.

The sequence was obtained from an older woman with renal cell carcinoma. Material: blood, obtained from a patient whose treatment included radiotherapy and nephrectomy.

The CDR3 nucleotides are TGCGCCAGCAGCCAAGATCATTCGGGGACAGGGGCGTACATTAACTATGGCTACACCTTC. Its protein product is CASSQDHSGTGAYINYGYTF. The chain recombines TRBV4-3 with TRBJ1-2; 10 bases are shared with TRBD1. The junction had 14 bases not matched to a gene; V was cut back by 0 bases and J by 1 base. The CDR3 spans 20 residues. CDR1 LGHNA and CDR2 YSLEER come from the germline V gene.